This TCR beta chain was captured by sequencing in a study of cytomegalovirus exposure and HLA in healthy donors. Germline CDR1 SGHTA, CDR2 FQGNSA. This CDR3 is 16 amino acids long. V lost 0 bases to trimming and J lost 9 bases; unmatched junction nucleotides: 7. Researchers ran the PCR with 60 Vbeta and 13 Jbeta primers. TCRdb's copy holds only in-frame clones and misses some; the assay was immunoSEQ multiplex PCR. This sample carries approximately 140,000 clones, with about 2.2% going to the ten biggest clones. The rearrangement uses TRBV7-2 and TRBJ2-1, with 11 bases lining up with TRBD2. The sample comprised PBMCs. This TCR was sampled from a woman aged 18-29 years in good health and CMV-seronegative. The CDR3 loop is CASSLASTSGNSEQFF. The DNA of the CDR3 is TGTGCCAGCAGCTTAGCGTCGACTAGCGGGAATAGTGAGCAGTTCTTC.